Below are 4 T cell receptor beta chains sequenced from a single sample in a study of T cell repertoires in cytomegalovirus infection. One entry per CDR3 protein results from TCRdb running MiXCR on the reads. The repertoire holds 250,000 to 300,000 distinct CDR3 sequences, with roughly 21% as singletons. No cognate antigen is known for these TCRs. Sequencing was performed on cultured PBMCs, taken from culture after CMV antigen stimulation. The receptors here all came from a human donor in good health (CMV status not recorded). Some clones in this sample may be carry-over from other donors' samples.

V and J are TRBV5-4 and TRBJ2-1; no clear D. From germline, CDR1 is SGHNT and CDR2 YYREEE (reference sequence). Trimming left V 0 bases short and J 10 bases short, with 11 bases between. There are 13 residues in the CDR3. This CDR3 is CASSLVATDEQFF. The CDR3 nucleotides read TGTGCCAGCAGCTTGGTGGCCACAGACGAGCAGTTCTTC. The full variable domain, with the rest looked up from reference TRBV5-4 and TRBJ2-1, is ETGVTQSPTHLIKTRGQQVTLRCSSQSGHNTVSWYQQALGQGPQFIFQYYREEENGRGNFPPRFSGLQFPNYSSELNVNALELDDSALYLCASSLVATDEQFFGPGTRLTVL.

In this sample, this clonotype turned up a few times. The J gene is TRBJ1-4, the V gene TRBV7-9; D is unclear. Trimming removed 5 bases from V and 8 bases from J, with 18 bases in between. Germline CDR1 and CDR2: SEHNR and FQNEAQ (reference sequence). The CDR3 spans 15 residues. CDR3: CASSPLKGFGEKLFF. CDR3 bases: TGTGCCAGCAGCCCCCTGAAAGGGTTCGGGGAAAAACTGTTTTTT.

J is TRBJ2-7 and V is TRBV28, with D uncertain. V was shortened by 6 bases and J by 2 bases, with 8 bases between the two germline ends. The CDR3 loop spans 12 amino acids. Germline CDR1 is MDHEN and CDR2 is SYDVKM. CDR3 sequence: CASRDGTYEQYF. The CDR3 region has the DNA TGTGCCAGCAGGGATGGGACCTACGAGCAGTACTTC.

As regards this clonotype: One junction end does not reproduce the germline sequence, and a read error may be involved. V is TRBV30 and J is TRBJ1-1, with D maybe TRBD1 (5 bases). This CDR3 is built from 13 residues. The germline gives CDR1 GTSNPN, CDR2 SVGIG (reference sequence). CDR3 DNA: TGTGCCTGGAGTGTACTCAACGCCGCGACAGTTAACTTT. This sequence encodes CAWSVLNAATVNF.